This is a list of T cell receptor beta chains from one sample in a study of human T cells and chemical hapten exposure. TCRdb re-analysed the RACE reads in MiXCR, keeping a single row per CDR3 protein. The repertoire holds about 100,000 distinct CDR3 sequences, with 8% to 13% as singletons. The sequenced sample was whole blood, obtained in connection with sensitization to the hapten diphenylcyclopropenone (DPC). Source of these receptors: a woman aged 40 to 50 with alopecia areata. Some clones in this sample may be carry-over from other donors' samples. Each CDR3 is given with its conserved first and last residue. Each record gives: J gene, clone size, V gene, D gene, CDR3 protein, CDR3 DNA. The D gene is left open where the match is weak. Where a row states a size, it is once, few, many or the class of an expanded clone; other rows omit it.

TRBJ2-5 few TRBV20-1 TRBD2 CSALRLAGGRETQYF TGCAGTGCCCTTCGACTAGCGGGGGGTAGGGAGACCCAGTACTTC
TRBJ1-2 NA TRBV6-2/TRBV6-3 NA CASSYRNSQPLLYYGYTF TGTGCCAGCAGTTACAGGAACAGTCAGCCTCTCCTCTACTATGGCTACACCTTC
TRBJ2-3 many TRBV19 NA CATNPTRGGTDTQYF TGTGCCACCAACCCTACCAGGGGGGGCACAGATACGCAGTATTTT
TRBJ2-7 NA TRBV29-1 NA CSVDFAGVGEQYF TGCAGCGTTGACTTCGCAGGGGTCGGCGAGCAGTACTTC
TRBJ1-1 NA TRBV10-3 NA CAISESRPNTLLNTEAFF TGTGCCATCAGTGAGTCCCGACCTAACACGTTGCTGAACACTGAAGCTTTCTTT
TRBJ2-1 many TRBV20-1 TRBD2 CSARDPSGRAGEQFF TGCAGTGCTAGAGATCCTAGCGGGAGGGCCGGGGAGCAGTTCTTC
TRBJ2-1 many TRBV29-1 NA CSGGTGIYNEQFF TGCAGCGGCGGCACAGGGATTTACAATGAGCAGTTCTTC
TRBJ2-7 many TRBV13 NA CASSRTYYEQYF TGTGCCAGCAGCCGGACTTACTACGAGCAGTACTTC
TRBJ1-1 many TRBV27 NA CASSLSDSFNTEAFF TGTGCCAGCAGTTTATCAGACAGCTTTAACACTGAAGCTTTCTTT
TRBJ2-1 few TRBV28 NA CASSLGGGGNYNEQFF TGTGCCAGCAGTTTAGGGGGCGGGGGCAACTACAATGAGCAGTTCTTC
TRBJ1-2 few TRBV29-1 NA CSLGTGPPLYGYTF TGCAGCCTCGGAACCGGTCCCCCATTATATGGCTACACCTTC
TRBJ1-1 few TRBV7-9 NA CASSTRQREAFF TGTGCCAGCAGCACGCGACAGAGAGAGGCTTTCTTT
TRBJ2-2 few TRBV5-5 TRBD1 CASTHSPSTGGFGELFF TGTGCCAGCACCCATTCGCCTTCGACAGGGGGATTCGGGGAGCTGTTTTTT
TRBJ1-5 NA TRBV11-2 NA CASSSGTSGNQPQHF TGTGCCAGCAGCTCGGGGACATCAGGCAATCAGCCCCAGCATTTT
TRBJ2-6 many TRBV4-2 NA CASSQASSIFSGANVLTF TGTGCCAGCAGCCAAGCGTCTAGTATTTTCTCTGGGGCCAACGTCCTGACTTTC
TRBJ2-3 few TRBV11-2 NA CASSFDGGTDTQYF TGTGCCAGCAGCTTTGATGGGGGCACAGATACGCAGTATTTT
TRBJ2-5 many TRBV7-2 TRBD2 CASSRGTPGLAGVETQYF TGTGCCAGCAGCCGGGGGACCCCGGGACTAGCGGGGGTAGAGACCCAGTACTTC
TRBJ2-5 NA TRBV4-2 TRBD2 CASSQDGGSSGGTVGETQYF TGTGCCAGCAGCCAAGATGGCGGTTCTAGCGGGGGGACTGTGGGAGAGACCCAGTACTTC
TRBJ1-5 many TRBV2 TRBD1 CASSGQGPLPNQPQHF TGTGCCAGCAGCGGACAGGGGCCGCTTCCAAATCAGCCCCAGCATTTT
TRBJ2-7 many TRBV4-1 NA CASSQEAGQFYEQYF TGCGCCAGCAGCCAAGAAGCCGGACAGTTCTACGAGCAGTACTTC
TRBJ1-4 NA TRBV7-9 NA CASSLSGATNEKLFF TGTGCCAGCAGCTTATCCGGAGCAACTAATGAAAAACTGTTTTTT
TRBJ2-7 NA TRBV12-3/TRBV12-4 NA CASSLRARREQYF TGTGCCAGCAGTTTAAGGGCACGCCGAGAGCAGTACTTC
TRBJ2-7 many TRBV6-5 NA CASRNNHREEQYF TGTGCCAGCAGGAACAACCACAGGGAGGAGCAGTACTTC
TRBJ2-1 many TRBV12-5 NA CASGLLQEQFF TGTGCTAGTGGTTTGTTACAGGAGCAGTTCTTC
TRBJ2-1 few TRBV13 TRBD2 CASSIRTSGPYNEQFF TGTGCCAGCAGCATCAGGACTAGCGGGCCTTACAATGAGCAGTTCTTC
TRBJ2-2 many TRBV30 TRBD2 CAWRAVGGSTGELFF TGTGCCTGGAGGGCAGTGGGGGGGAGCACCGGGGAGCTGTTTTTT
TRBJ1-1 NA TRBV7-8 NA CASSRPSRGNTEAFF TGTGCCAGCAGCCGCCCAAGCAGGGGAAATACTGAAGCTTTCTTT
TRBJ2-1 many TRBV5-4 NA CASSPYSTGDEQFF TGTGCCAGCAGCCCCTACTCGACAGGTGATGAGCAGTTCTTC
TRBJ1-2 NA TRBV20-1 TRBD1 CSVLEGANSYGYTF TGCAGTGTTCTTGAGGGGGCCAACTCATATGGCTACACCTTC
TRBJ2-3 many TRBV7-2 NA CASSPRSGDTQYF TGTGCCAGCAGCCCAAGAAGCGGGGATACGCAGTATTTT
TRBJ1-5 NA TRBV12-3/TRBV12-4 NA CASSLGPQTVSNQPQHF TGTGCCAGCAGTTTAGGACCCCAGACAGTTAGCAATCAGCCCCAGCATTTT
TRBJ1-6 many TRBV6-2/TRBV6-3 TRBD1 CASSLRQGSPLHF TGTGCCAGCAGTCTTCGACAGGGATCACCCCTCCACTTT
TRBJ2-1 many TRBV4-3 TRBD2 CASSQVSSSGGYNEQFF TGCGCCAGCAGCCAAGTCTCATCTAGCGGGGGGTACAATGAGCAGTTCTTC
TRBJ2-3 few TRBV6-1 NA CASSVDSADTQYF TGTGCCAGCAGTGTCGACTCAGCAGATACGCAGTATTTT
TRBJ2-7 few TRBV13 TRBD1 CASSSGQGVDEQYF TGTGCCAGCAGCTCGGGACAGGGAGTCGACGAGCAGTACTTC
TRBJ1-1 medium-sized TRBV19 TRBD1 CASSSQQGAQEAFF TGTGCCAGTAGTTCCCAACAGGGGGCCCAGGAAGCTTTCTTT
TRBJ2-1 few TRBV5-1 TRBD1 CASSGRPGQPNNEQFF TGCGCCAGCAGCGGACGACCGGGACAGCCGAACAATGAGCAGTTCTTC
TRBJ2-5 many TRBV6-6 NA CASSYGGETQYF TGTGCCAGCAGTTACGGGGGGGAGACCCAGTACTTC
TRBJ2-1 many TRBV6-2/TRBV6-3 TRBD2 CASKFALAGTREQFF TGTGCCAGCAAGTTTGCCCTAGCGGGGACACGGGAGCAGTTCTTC
TRBJ2-7 few TRBV30 NA CAWNPVRGEQYF TGTGCCTGGAACCCGGTGAGGGGCGAGCAGTACTTC
TRBJ2-2 many TRBV11-2 NA CASSPRGLTGELFF TGTGCCAGCAGCCCCAGGGGCCTCACCGGGGAGCTGTTTTTT
TRBJ2-2 NA TRBV11-3 TRBD1 CASSSTQGVTGELFF TGTGCCAGCAGCTCCACACAGGGGGTCACCGGGGAGCTGTTTTTT
TRBJ2-5 many TRBV7-8 TRBD2 CASSLGLAGAGLQETQYF TGTGCCAGCAGCTTGGGACTAGCGGGGGCTGGGCTTCAAGAGACCCAGTACTTC
TRBJ2-1 NA TRBV7-2 TRBD2 CASSPAGGSVFGEQFF TGTGCCAGCAGCCCAGCGGGAGGATCGGTTTTCGGTGAGCAGTTCTTC
TRBJ2-1 few TRBV12-3/TRBV12-4 TRBD2 CASSPRGGAYNEQFF TGTGCCAGCAGTCCCCGCGGGGGGGCCTACAATGAGCAGTTCTTC
TRBJ1-2 many TRBV12-3/TRBV12-4 NA CASSLGPSNYGYTF TGTGCCAGCAGTTTAGGGCCCTCTAACTATGGCTACACCTTC
TRBJ2-2 NA TRBV20-1 NA CSAVRGSQAGELFF TGCAGTGCTGTCAGGGGATCCCAGGCCGGGGAGCTGTTTTTT
TRBJ1-5 many TRBV7-2 TRBD1 CASSPDRERQPQHF TGTGCCAGCAGCCCGGACAGGGAGCGTCAGCCCCAGCATTTT
TRBJ2-7 few TRBV5-1 TRBD1 CASSGGQGYEQYF TGCGCCAGCAGCGGGGGACAGGGTTACGAGCAGTACTTC
TRBJ2-3 many TRBV7-9 NA CASSPDQRTDTQYF TGTGCCAGCAGCCCAGATCAGCGCACAGATACGCAGTATTTT
TRBJ2-7 NA TRBV29-1 TRBD1 CSVGRQGDEQYF TGCAGCGTGGGAAGACAGGGTGACGAGCAGTACTTC
TRBJ1-2 NA TRBV27 TRBD1 CASSSGTGTYGYTF TGTGCCAGCAGTTCGGGGACAGGCACCTATGGCTACACCTTC
TRBJ2-5 many TRBV12-3/TRBV12-4 TRBD2 CASSRGGAGQETQYF TGTGCCAGCAGTCGCGGGGGGGCGGGCCAAGAGACCCAGTACTTC